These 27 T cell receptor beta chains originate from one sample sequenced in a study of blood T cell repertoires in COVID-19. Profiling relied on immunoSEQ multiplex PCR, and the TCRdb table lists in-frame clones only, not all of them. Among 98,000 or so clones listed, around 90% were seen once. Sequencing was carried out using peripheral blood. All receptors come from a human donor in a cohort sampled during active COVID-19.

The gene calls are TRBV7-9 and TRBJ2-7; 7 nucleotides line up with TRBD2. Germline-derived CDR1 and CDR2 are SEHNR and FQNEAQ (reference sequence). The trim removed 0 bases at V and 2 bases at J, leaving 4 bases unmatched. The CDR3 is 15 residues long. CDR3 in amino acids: CASSLAVGGPYEQYF. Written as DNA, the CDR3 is TGTGCCAGCAGCTTAGCGGTGGGAGGGCCCTACGAGCAGTACTTC.

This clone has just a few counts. The CDR3 spells CASSFERNYGELFF. The DNA of the CDR3 is TGTGCCAGCAGTTTCGAGAGGAACTACGGAGAGCTGTTTTTT. The V and J genes are TRBV11-2 and TRBJ2-2; D is unclear. CDR1 and CDR2 from the germline V gene are SGHAT and FQNNGV. This CDR3 is 14 amino acids long. V was cut by 6 bases and J by 11 bases, with 19 bases left in between.

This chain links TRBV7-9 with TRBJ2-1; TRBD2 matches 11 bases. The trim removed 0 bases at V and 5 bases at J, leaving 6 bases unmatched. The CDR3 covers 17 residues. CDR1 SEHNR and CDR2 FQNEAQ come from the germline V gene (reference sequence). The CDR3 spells CASSLALAGGSHNEQFF. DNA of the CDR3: TGTGCCAGCAGCTTAGCTCTAGCGGGAGGTAGTCACAATGAGCAGTTCTTC. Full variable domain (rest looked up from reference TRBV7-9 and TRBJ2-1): DTGVSQNPRHKITKRGQNVTFRCDPISEHNRLYWYRQTLGQGPEFLTYFQNEAQLEKSRLLSDRFSAERPKGSFSTLEIQRTEQGDSAMYLCASSLALAGGSHNEQFFGPGTRLTVL.

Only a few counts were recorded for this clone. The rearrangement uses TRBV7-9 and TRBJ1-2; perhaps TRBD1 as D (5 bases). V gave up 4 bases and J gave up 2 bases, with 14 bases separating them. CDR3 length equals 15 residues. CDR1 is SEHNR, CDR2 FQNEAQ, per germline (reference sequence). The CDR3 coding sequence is TGTGCCAGCAGCTCAGCCACAGGACTAAACTATGGCTACACCTTC. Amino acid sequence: CASSSATGLNYGYTF.

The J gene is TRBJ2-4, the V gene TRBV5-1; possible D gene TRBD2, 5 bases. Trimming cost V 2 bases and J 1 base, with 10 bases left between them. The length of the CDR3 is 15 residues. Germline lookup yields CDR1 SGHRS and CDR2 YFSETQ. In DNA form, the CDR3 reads TGCGCCAGCAGCTTCCTCGGGGATGCCAAAAACATTCAGTACTTC. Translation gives CASSFLGDAKNIQYF. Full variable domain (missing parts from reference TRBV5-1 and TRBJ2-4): KAGVTQTPRYLIKTRGQQVTLSCSPISGHRSVSWYQQTPGQGLQFLFEYFSETQRNKGNFPGRFSGRQFSNSRSEMNVSTLELGDSALYLCASSFLGDAKNIQYFGAGTRLSVL.

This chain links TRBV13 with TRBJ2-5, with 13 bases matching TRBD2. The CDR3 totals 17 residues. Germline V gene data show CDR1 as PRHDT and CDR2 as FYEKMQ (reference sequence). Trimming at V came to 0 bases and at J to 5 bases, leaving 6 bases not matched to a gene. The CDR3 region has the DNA TGTGCCAGCAGCTTAGGACTAGCGGGAGGGCCGAAGGAGACCCAGTACTTC. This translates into CASSLGLAGGPKETQYF. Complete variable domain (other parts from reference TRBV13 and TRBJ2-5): AAGVIQSPRHLIKEKRETATLKCYPIPRHDTVYWYQQGPGQDPQFLISFYEKMQSDKGSIPDRFSAQQFSDYHSELNMSSLELGDSALYFCASSLGLAGGPKETQYFGPGTRLLVL.

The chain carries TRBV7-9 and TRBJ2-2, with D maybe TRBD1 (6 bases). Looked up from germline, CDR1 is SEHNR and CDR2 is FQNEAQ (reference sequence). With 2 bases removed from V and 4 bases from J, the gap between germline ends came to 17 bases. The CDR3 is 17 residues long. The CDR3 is CASSLPSSQGLTGELFF. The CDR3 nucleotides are TGTGCCAGCAGCTTACCCTCGAGCCAGGGGCTCACCGGGGAGCTGTTTTTT.

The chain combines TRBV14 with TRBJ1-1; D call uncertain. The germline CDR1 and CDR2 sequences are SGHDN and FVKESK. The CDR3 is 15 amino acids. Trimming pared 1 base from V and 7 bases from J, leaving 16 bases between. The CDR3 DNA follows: TGTGCCAGCAGCCAAGTCCGTGGGAGTTTCCTTGAAGCTTTCTTT. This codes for CASSQVRGSFLEAFF. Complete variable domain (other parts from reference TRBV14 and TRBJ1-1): EAGVTQFPSHSVIEKGQTVTLRCDPISGHDNLYWYRRVMGKEIKFLLHFVKESKQDESGMPNNRFLAERTGGTYSTLKVQPAELEDSGVYFCASSQVRGSFLEAFFGQGTRLTVV.

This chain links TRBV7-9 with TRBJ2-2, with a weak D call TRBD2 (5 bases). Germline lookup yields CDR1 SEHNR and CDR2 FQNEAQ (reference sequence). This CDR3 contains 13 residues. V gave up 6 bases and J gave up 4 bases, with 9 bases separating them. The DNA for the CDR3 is TGTGCCAGCAGGGGGAGCGGCACCGGGGAGCTGTTTTTT. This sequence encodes CASRGSGTGELFF.

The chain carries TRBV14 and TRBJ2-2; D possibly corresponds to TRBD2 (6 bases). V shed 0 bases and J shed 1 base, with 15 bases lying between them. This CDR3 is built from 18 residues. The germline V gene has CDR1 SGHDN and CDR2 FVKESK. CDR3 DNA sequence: TGTGCCAGCAGCCAAGATAACGGGGGATTCCAGAACACCGGGGAGCTGTTTTTT. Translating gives CASSQDNGGFQNTGELFF.

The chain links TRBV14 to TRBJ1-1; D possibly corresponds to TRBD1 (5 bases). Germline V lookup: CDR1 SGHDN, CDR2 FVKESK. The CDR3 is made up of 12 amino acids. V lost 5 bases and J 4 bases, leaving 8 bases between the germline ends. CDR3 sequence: CASSAGGTEAFF. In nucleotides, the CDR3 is TGTGCCAGCAGCGCGGGGGGCACTGAAGCTTTCTTT.

In nucleotides, the CDR3 is TGTGCCAGCAGCCCCCGCGAGGGAGACTACAATGAGCAGTTCTTC. As protein: CASSPREGDYNEQFF. This chain links TRBV7-8 with TRBJ2-1; a possible D gene is TRBD2 (5 bases). V lost 5 bases, J lost 3 bases, and 14 bases lay in between. The CDR3 has 15 residues. The V gene's germline CDR1 is SGHVS and CDR2 FQNEAQ.

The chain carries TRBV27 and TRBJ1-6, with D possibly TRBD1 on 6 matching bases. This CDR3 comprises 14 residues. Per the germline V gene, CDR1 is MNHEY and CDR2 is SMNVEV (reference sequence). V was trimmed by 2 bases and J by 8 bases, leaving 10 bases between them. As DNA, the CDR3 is TGTGCCAGCAGTTTAAGGGGGAGGGATTCACCCCTCCACTTT. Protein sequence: CASSLRGRDSPLHF.

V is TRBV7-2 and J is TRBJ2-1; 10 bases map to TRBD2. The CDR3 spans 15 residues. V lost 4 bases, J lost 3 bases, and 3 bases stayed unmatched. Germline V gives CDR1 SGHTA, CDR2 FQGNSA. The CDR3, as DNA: TGTGCCAGCAGCTCCAAGCGGGAGGGCTACAATGAGCAGTTCTTC. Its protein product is CASSSKREGYNEQFF.

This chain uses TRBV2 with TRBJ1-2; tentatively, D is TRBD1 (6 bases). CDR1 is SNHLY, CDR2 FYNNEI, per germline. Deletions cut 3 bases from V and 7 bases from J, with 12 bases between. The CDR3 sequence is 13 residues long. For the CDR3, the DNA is TGTGCCAGCAGTGAGGGGGGGGCGGTTGGCTACACCTTC. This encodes CASSEGGAVGYTF. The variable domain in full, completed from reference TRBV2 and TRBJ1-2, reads EPEVTQTPSHQVTQMGQEVILRCVPISNHLYFYWYRQILGQKVEFLVSFYNNEISEKSEIFDDQFSVERPDGSNFTLKIRSTKLEDSAMYFCASSEGGAVGYTFGSGTRLTVV.

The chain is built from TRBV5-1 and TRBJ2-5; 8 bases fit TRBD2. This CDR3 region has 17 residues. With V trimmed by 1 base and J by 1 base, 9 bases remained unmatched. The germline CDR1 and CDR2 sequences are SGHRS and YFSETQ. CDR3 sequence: CASSLLEAGVGQETQYF. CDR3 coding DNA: TGCGCCAGCAGCTTGCTTGAAGCGGGAGTGGGCCAAGAGACCCAGTACTTC.

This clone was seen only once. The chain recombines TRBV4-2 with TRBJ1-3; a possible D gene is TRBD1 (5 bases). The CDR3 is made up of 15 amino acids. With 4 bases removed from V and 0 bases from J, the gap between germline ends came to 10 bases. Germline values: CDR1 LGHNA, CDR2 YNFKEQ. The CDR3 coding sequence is TGTGCCAGCAGCCGCCGGGGGGACTCTGGAAACACCATATATTTT. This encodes CASSRRGDSGNTIYF.

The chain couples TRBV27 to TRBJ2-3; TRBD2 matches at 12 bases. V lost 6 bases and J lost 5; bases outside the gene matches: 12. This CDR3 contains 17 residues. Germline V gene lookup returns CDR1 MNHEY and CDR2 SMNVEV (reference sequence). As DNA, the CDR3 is TGTGCCAGCAGGCGGGTATCTAGCGGGAGGGCCCAAGATACGCAGTATTTT. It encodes CASRRVSSGRAQDTQYF.

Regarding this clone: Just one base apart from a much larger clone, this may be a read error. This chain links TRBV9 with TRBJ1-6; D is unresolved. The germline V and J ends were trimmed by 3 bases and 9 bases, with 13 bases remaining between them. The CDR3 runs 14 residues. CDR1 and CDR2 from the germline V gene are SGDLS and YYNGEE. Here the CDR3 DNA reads TGTGCCAGCAGCGGCGATGTGGCGGGTTCACCCCTCCACTTT. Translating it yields CASSGDVAGSPLHF.

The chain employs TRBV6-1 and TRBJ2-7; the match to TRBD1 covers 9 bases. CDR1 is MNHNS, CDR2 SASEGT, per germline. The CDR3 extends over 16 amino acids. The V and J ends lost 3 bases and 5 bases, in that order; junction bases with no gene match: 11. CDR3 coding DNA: TGTGCCAGCAGTGAGGGGTTAGGGACAGGGTCCCACGAGCAGTACTTC. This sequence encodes CASSEGLGTGSHEQYF.

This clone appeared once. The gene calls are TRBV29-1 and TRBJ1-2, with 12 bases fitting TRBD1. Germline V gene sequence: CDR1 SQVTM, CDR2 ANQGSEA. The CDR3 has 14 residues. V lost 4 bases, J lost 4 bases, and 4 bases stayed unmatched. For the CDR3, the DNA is TGCAGCGTTGGGGACAGGGGGCCGAGCTATGGCTACACCTTC. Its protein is CSVGDRGPSYGYTF.

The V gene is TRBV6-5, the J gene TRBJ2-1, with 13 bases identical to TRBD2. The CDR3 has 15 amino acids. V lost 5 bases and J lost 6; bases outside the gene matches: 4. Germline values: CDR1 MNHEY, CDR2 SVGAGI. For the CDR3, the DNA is TGTGCCAGCAGTATTACTAGCGGGAGGGCCAATGAGCAGTTCTTC. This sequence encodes CASSITSGRANEQFF.

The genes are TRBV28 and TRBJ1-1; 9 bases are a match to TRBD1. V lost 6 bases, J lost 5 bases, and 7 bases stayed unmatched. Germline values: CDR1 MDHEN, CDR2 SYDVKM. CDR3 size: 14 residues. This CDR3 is CASRPGQGRTEAFF. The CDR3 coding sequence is TGTGCCAGCAGACCCGGACAGGGGAGAACTGAAGCTTTCTTT.

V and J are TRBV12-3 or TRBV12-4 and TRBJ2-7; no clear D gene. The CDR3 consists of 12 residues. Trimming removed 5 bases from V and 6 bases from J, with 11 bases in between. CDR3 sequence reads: CASSPWSSEQYF. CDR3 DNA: TGTGCCAGCAGTCCCTGGAGTAGCGAGCAGTACTTC.

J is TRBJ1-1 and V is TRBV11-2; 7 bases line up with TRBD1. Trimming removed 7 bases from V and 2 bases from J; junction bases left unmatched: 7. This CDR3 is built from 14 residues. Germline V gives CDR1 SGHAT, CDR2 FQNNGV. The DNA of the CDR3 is TGTGCCAGCACCAAGGGGGCTTTCAACACTGAAGCTTTCTTT. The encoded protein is CASTKGAFNTEAFF.

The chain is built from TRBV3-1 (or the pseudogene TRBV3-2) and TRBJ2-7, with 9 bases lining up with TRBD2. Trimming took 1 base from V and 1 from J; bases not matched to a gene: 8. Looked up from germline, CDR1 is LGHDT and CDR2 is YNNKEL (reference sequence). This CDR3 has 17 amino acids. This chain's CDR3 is CASSQVLAGASSYEQYF. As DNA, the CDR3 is TGTGCCAGCAGCCAAGTCTTAGCGGGAGCTTCGTCCTACGAGCAGTACTTC.

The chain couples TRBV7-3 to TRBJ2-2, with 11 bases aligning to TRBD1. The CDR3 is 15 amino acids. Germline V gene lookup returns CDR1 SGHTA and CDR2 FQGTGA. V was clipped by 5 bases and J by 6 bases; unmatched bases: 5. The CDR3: CASSTGTGGPGELFF. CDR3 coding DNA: TGTGCCAGCAGCACCGGGACAGGGGGTCCCGGGGAGCTGTTTTTT.